This T cell receptor (beta chain) was retrieved from a study of blood T cell repertoires in COVID-19. Repertoires were generated with immunoSEQ multiplex PCR, while TCRdb's copy carries only in-frame clones and drops some. The data contain tens of thousands of clones, 65% to 90% of them singletons. The CDR3 has 12 amino acids. The germline CDR1 and CDR2 sequences are SNHLY and FYNNEI. Points on this clone: At one end the junction does not follow the germline gene, possibly because of a read error.

The sequencing input was peripheral blood. The gene calls are TRBV2 and TRBJ2-7; D remains ambiguous. The sequence came from a man older than 75 with acute or convalescent COVID-19. CDR3 sequence: CASSRSSYGQYF. The CDR3 nucleotides are TGTGCCAGCAGTAGGAGCTCCTACGGGCAGTACTTC.